Listed below are T cell receptor beta chains from one sample, sequenced in a study of blood T cell repertoires in COVID-19. Some clones are missing from TCRdb's copy, which holds only in-frame ones; the method was immunoSEQ multiplex PCR. The sample yields over 250,000 clones, roughly 86% seen once. The sequencing input was peripheral blood. These receptors were collected from a man between 40 and 49 years old who had recovered from COVID-19. Both conserved end residues are part of each CDR3. The order of the fields is V gene, CDR3 protein.

V: TRBV29-1
CDR3: CSTSGTGFNEQFF

V: TRBV5-4
CDR3: CASSLAPRPGYYGYTF

V: TRBV5-1
CDR3: CASSPGTGGNIQYF

V: TRBV6-6
CDR3: CASSFLLAVNNEQFF

V: TRBV6-2/TRBV6-3
CDR3: CASSFGLAGSYLGEQFF

V: TRBV7-9
CDR3: CASSLAGGSGEQYF

V: TRBV18
CDR3: CASSPYSNQPQHF

V: TRBV28
CDR3: CASSSPRWVAGLQETQYF

V: TRBV5-1
CDR3: CASSLTPGAPLHF

V: TRBV4-3
CDR3: CASSQDPRGARWEQYF

V: TRBV5-1
CDR3: CASSLAGTSGNEQFF

V: TRBV2
CDR3: CASSESSGGPYEQYF

V: TRBV7-2
CDR3: CASSFSQSVNEKLFF

V: TRBV18
CDR3: CASTSRRINYGYTF

V: TRBV14
CDR3: CASSQDQDSKATYEQYF

V: TRBV6-2/TRBV6-3
CDR3: CASSPTSAANTGELFF

V: TRBV21-1
CDR3: CASSTRPIRPDTNEKLFF

V: TRBV6-5
CDR3: CASSTGRFLVTEAFF

V: TRBV10-3
CDR3: CAISDDSLGPNIQYF

V: TRBV6-5
CDR3: CASSLRWSGQETQYF

V: TRBV5-4
CDR3: CASSLPGGSKGYTF

V: TRBV30
CDR3: CAWSAGLAGLREQFF

V: TRBV19
CDR3: CASSSLAGRNEQFF

V: TRBV3-1/TRBV3-2
CDR3: CASSQGTSKVPEAFF

V: TRBV21-1
CDR3: CASSKAPPGQGTDTQYF

V: TRBV11-3
CDR3: CASSLSSGIVETQYF

V: TRBV10-3
CDR3: CAISPSPDLIGQYF

V: TRBV18
CDR3: CASGNRDRVYNEQFF

V: TRBV2
CDR3: CAILGGGLNVYGYTF

V: TRBV3-1/TRBV3-2
CDR3: CASSPGTSILSRDEQYF

V: TRBV15
CDR3: CATSRVIWDRESTGELFF

V: TRBV6-5
CDR3: CASSRTSGRTYEQYF

V: TRBV12-3/TRBV12-4
CDR3: CASSRDIYGYTF

V: TRBV27
CDR3: CASSLVPGTVNTEAFF

V: TRBV19
CDR3: CASSIEGQGGIKTGELFF

V: TRBV6-5
CDR3: CASNRGLDCSF

V: TRBV18
CDR3: CASSPVRGSYEQYF